This is a list of T cell receptor beta chains from one sample in a study of blood T cell repertoires in COVID-19. TCRdb's copy holds only in-frame clones and misses some; the assay was immunoSEQ multiplex PCR. This table holds more than 95,000 clones, around four fifths found once. Input material: peripheral blood. The source of these receptors is a man in his fifties or sixties with acute or convalescent COVID-19. CDR3s include the opening cysteine and the closing phenylalanine or tryptophan. A D gene is named only where the DNA matches it firmly. Clone size is given for some rows only: seen once, a few or many times, or a class if the clone is expanded.

j_gene: TRBJ1-1
d_gene: NA
v_gene: TRBV6-5
abundance: NA
len: 14
CDR3aa: CASSLVRAQSEAFF
CDR3nt: TGTGCCAGCAGCCTAGTCAGGGCCCAGTCTGAAGCTTTCTTT

j_gene: TRBJ1-2
d_gene: NA
v_gene: TRBV3-1/TRBV3-2
abundance: NA
len: 17
CDR3aa: CASSQVAPGTSDYGYTF
CDR3nt: TGTGCCAGCAGCCAAGTGGCCCCAGGGACATCAGACTATGGCTACACCTTC

j_gene: TRBJ1-5
d_gene: TRBD1
v_gene: TRBV19
abundance: NA
len: 15
CDR3aa: CASSPGQRSNQPQHF
CDR3nt: TGTGCCAGTAGCCCGGGACAGAGATCCAATCAGCCCCAGCATTTT

j_gene: TRBJ1-5
d_gene: NA
v_gene: TRBV7-3
abundance: NA
len: 15
CDR3aa: CASSLTGITNQPQHF
CDR3nt: TGTGCCAGCAGCTTAACGGGCATCACGAATCAGCCCCAGCATTTT

j_gene: TRBJ1-6
d_gene: NA
v_gene: TRBV2
abundance: NA
len: 13
CDR3aa: CATCDRRRSPLHF
CDR3nt: TGTGCCACTTGCGACAGGCGGCGGTCACCCCTCCACTTT

j_gene: TRBJ2-3
d_gene: NA
v_gene: TRBV21-1
abundance: NA
len: 17
CDR3aa: CASSKPGAGENTDTQYF
CDR3nt: TGTGCCAGCAGCAAACCCGGGGCGGGGGAAAACACAGATACGCAGTATTTT

j_gene: TRBJ1-5
d_gene: NA
v_gene: TRBV6-5
abundance: NA
len: 14
CDR3aa: CASSLLDSNQPQHF
CDR3nt: TGTGCCAGCAGTTTGCTAGATAGCAATCAGCCCCAGCATTTT

j_gene: TRBJ2-7
d_gene: TRBD2
v_gene: TRBV19
abundance: NA
len: 18
CDR3aa: CASSIGLAGVPSDYEQYF
CDR3nt: TGTGCCAGTAGTATCGGACTAGCGGGAGTGCCCAGTGACTACGAGCAGTACTTC

j_gene: TRBJ2-2
d_gene: TRBD1
v_gene: TRBV5-1
abundance: NA
len: 14
CDR3aa: CASSPGQGYGELFF
CDR3nt: TGCGCCAGCAGCCCGGGACAGGGCTATGGGGAGCTGTTTTTT

j_gene: TRBJ1-1
d_gene: NA
v_gene: TRBV4-1
abundance: NA
len: 14
CDR3aa: CASSRGGGNTEAFF
CDR3nt: TGCGCCAGCAGCCGTGGCGGAGGGAACACTGAAGCTTTCTTT

j_gene: TRBJ2-3
d_gene: TRBD2
v_gene: TRBV18
abundance: NA
len: 15
CDR3aa: CASSPPSGRALAQYF
CDR3nt: TGTGCCAGCTCACCACCTAGCGGGAGGGCCCTTGCGCAGTATTTT

j_gene: TRBJ2-2
d_gene: TRBD1
v_gene: TRBV27
abundance: NA
len: 17
CDR3aa: CASSLIPGQGITGELFF
CDR3nt: TGTGCCAGCAGTTTAATCCCGGGACAGGGGATAACCGGGGAGCTGTTTTTT

j_gene: TRBJ1-5
d_gene: TRBD1
v_gene: TRBV6-5
abundance: NA
len: 13
CDR3aa: CASSQGGGQPQHF
CDR3nt: TGTGCCAGCAGTCAGGGGGGCGGTCAGCCCCAGCATTTT

j_gene: TRBJ2-1
d_gene: TRBD2
v_gene: TRBV5-4
abundance: NA
len: 16
CDR3aa: CASSIPSGGADNEQFF
CDR3nt: TGTGCCAGCAGCATACCTAGCGGGGGGGCCGACAATGAGCAGTTCTTC

j_gene: TRBJ2-7
d_gene: TRBD2
v_gene: TRBV5-6
abundance: NA
len: 15
CDR3aa: CASSLDGDYSYEQYF
CDR3nt: TGTGCCAGCAGCTTGGACGGGGACTATTCCTACGAGCAGTACTTC

j_gene: TRBJ1-2
d_gene: TRBD1
v_gene: TRBV6-5
abundance: NA
len: 14
CDR3aa: CASRPPGQGYGYTF
CDR3nt: TGTGCCAGCAGACCGCCGGGACAGGGGTATGGCTACACCTTC

j_gene: TRBJ2-3
d_gene: NA
v_gene: TRBV11-1
abundance: few
len: 15
CDR3aa: CASSGGVAGTDTQYF
CDR3nt: TGTGCCAGCAGTGGCGGTGTGGCGGGGACAGATACGCAGTATTTT

j_gene: TRBJ2-1
d_gene: NA
v_gene: TRBV27
abundance: NA
len: 13
CDR3aa: CASSRREHNEQFF
CDR3nt: TGTGCCAGCAGTCGCCGAGAACACAATGAGCAGTTCTTC

j_gene: TRBJ2-3
d_gene: NA
v_gene: TRBV5-6
abundance: NA
len: 16
CDR3aa: CASRRGLRGGTDTQYF
CDR3nt: TGTGCCAGCAGAAGGGGCCTGCGGGGCGGCACAGATACGCAGTATTTT

j_gene: TRBJ1-1
d_gene: NA
v_gene: TRBV3-1/TRBV3-2
abundance: NA
len: 13
CDR3aa: CASSQGGRTEAFF
CDR3nt: TGTGCCAGCAGCCAAGGAGGTAGGACTGAAGCTTTCTTT

j_gene: TRBJ2-6
d_gene: NA
v_gene: TRBV5-6
abundance: once
len: 15
CDR3aa: CASSLRGGGANVLTF
CDR3nt: TGTGCCAGCAGCTTGCGGGGTGGTGGGGCCAACGTCCTGACTTTC

j_gene: TRBJ2-7
d_gene: TRBD1
v_gene: TRBV6-6
abundance: NA
len: 12
CDR3aa: CASSLQGREQYF
CDR3nt: TGTGCCAGCAGTTTACAGGGGCGCGAGCAGTACTTC

j_gene: TRBJ2-2
d_gene: TRBD1
v_gene: TRBV7-9
abundance: few
len: 15
CDR3aa: CASQDTGGETGELFF
CDR3nt: TGTGCCAGCCAGGACACAGGGGGCGAAACCGGGGAGCTGTTTTTT

j_gene: TRBJ1-1
d_gene: NA
v_gene: TRBV11-2
abundance: NA
len: 13
CDR3aa: CASSLGQGTEAFF
CDR3nt: TGTGCCAGCAGCTTAGGGCAGGGCACTGAAGCTTTCTTT

j_gene: TRBJ2-2
d_gene: TRBD1
v_gene: TRBV18
abundance: NA
len: 14
CDR3aa: CASSPQGAGGELFF
CDR3nt: TGTGCCAGCTCACCACAGGGGGCCGGCGGGGAGCTGTTTTTT

j_gene: TRBJ1-5
d_gene: TRBD1
v_gene: TRBV9
abundance: NA
len: 14
CDR3aa: CASSVGQGDQPQHF
CDR3nt: TGTGCCAGCAGCGTAGGACAGGGCGATCAGCCCCAGCATTTT

j_gene: TRBJ2-3
d_gene: NA
v_gene: TRBV4-2
abundance: once
len: 16
CDR3aa: CASSQATLGSTDTQYF
CDR3nt: TGTGCCAGCAGCCAAGCAACACTAGGTAGCACAGATACGCAGTATTTT

j_gene: TRBJ2-7
d_gene: NA
v_gene: TRBV3-1/TRBV3-2
abundance: NA
len: 12
CDR3aa: CASSPSPYEQYF
CDR3nt: TGTGCCAGCAGCCCGTCCCCCTACGAGCAGTACTTC

j_gene: TRBJ2-3
d_gene: NA
v_gene: TRBV5-1
abundance: NA
len: 14
CDR3aa: CASRAFRGTDTQYF
CDR3nt: TGCGCCAGCAGAGCCTTCCGGGGCACAGATACGCAGTATTTT

j_gene: TRBJ2-3
d_gene: NA
v_gene: TRBV27
abundance: NA
len: 16
CDR3aa: CASSFRGLRSTDTQYF
CDR3nt: TGTGCCAGCAGTTTCCGCGGGTTGAGGAGCACAGATACGCAGTATTTT

j_gene: TRBJ2-2
d_gene: NA
v_gene: TRBV19
abundance: NA
len: 17
CDR3aa: CASSIGQGGLYVSELFF
CDR3nt: TGTGCCAGTAGTATAGGCCAGGGGGGACTTTATGTGAGCGAGCTGTTTTTT

j_gene: TRBJ2-3
d_gene: NA
v_gene: TRBV6-6
abundance: NA
len: 15
CDR3aa: CASSYLGTTTDTQYF
CDR3nt: TGTGCCAGCAGTTATTTGGGGACAACCACAGATACGCAGTATTTT

j_gene: TRBJ2-5
d_gene: NA
v_gene: TRBV19
abundance: NA
len: 14
CDR3aa: CASTSGGAGETQYF
CDR3nt: NA

j_gene: TRBJ1-4
d_gene: TRBD1
v_gene: TRBV27
abundance: few
len: 16
CDR3aa: CASSRGQGGYTEKLFF
CDR3nt: TGTGCCAGCAGTAGAGGACAGGGGGGATATACCGAAAAACTGTTTTTT

j_gene: TRBJ1-1
d_gene: NA
v_gene: TRBV5-6
abundance: NA
len: 13
CDR3aa: CASSFSSGTEAFF
CDR3nt: TGTGCCAGCAGCTTTTCTTCAGGGACTGAAGCTTTCTTT

j_gene: TRBJ1-4
d_gene: NA
v_gene: TRBV5-1
abundance: NA
len: 14
CDR3aa: CASSLDPGYEKLFF
CDR3nt: TGCGCCAGCAGCTTGGACCCGGGGTATGAAAAACTGTTTTTT

j_gene: TRBJ1-2
d_gene: TRBD1
v_gene: TRBV30
abundance: few
len: 14
CDR3aa: CAWIRDSMIYGYTF
CDR3nt: TGTGCCTGGATACGGGACAGTATGATCTATGGCTACACCTTC

j_gene: TRBJ1-2
d_gene: NA
v_gene: TRBV19
abundance: NA
len: 14
CDR3aa: CASRQDNSAYGYTF
CDR3nt: TGTGCCAGTAGACAGGATAATAGTGCTTATGGCTACACCTTC

j_gene: TRBJ2-1
d_gene: TRBD2
v_gene: TRBV11-2
abundance: NA
len: 15
CDR3aa: CASSLAGTRVYEQFF
CDR3nt: TGTGCCAGCAGCCTTGCCGGGACTAGGGTATATGAGCAGTTCTTC

j_gene: TRBJ2-3
d_gene: NA
v_gene: TRBV15
abundance: NA
len: 13
CDR3aa: CATSRDNRDTQYF
CDR3nt: TGTGCCACCAGCAGAGATAACCGGGATACGCAGTATTTT

j_gene: TRBJ2-1
d_gene: TRBD2
v_gene: TRBV7-9
abundance: NA
len: 17
CDR3aa: CASSFSPGLARAHEQFF
CDR3nt: TGTGCCAGCAGCTTTTCCCCGGGACTAGCGAGAGCCCATGAGCAGTTCTTC

j_gene: TRBJ2-5
d_gene: NA
v_gene: TRBV5-1
abundance: once
len: 16
CDR3aa: CASSLVQGGFQETQYF
CDR3nt: TGCGCCAGCAGCTTAGTACAGGGAGGGTTCCAAGAGACCCAGTACTTC

j_gene: TRBJ2-1
d_gene: NA
v_gene: TRBV29-1
abundance: NA
len: 12
CDR3aa: CSVASSGNEQFF
CDR3nt: TGCAGCGTTGCTAGCTCTGGAAATGAGCAGTTCTTC

j_gene: TRBJ2-3
d_gene: TRBD2
v_gene: TRBV3-1/TRBV3-2
abundance: NA
len: 15
CDR3aa: CASSQERRERDTQYF
CDR3nt: TGTGCCAGCAGCCAAGAAAGGCGGGAGAGGGATACGCAGTATTTT

j_gene: TRBJ2-1
d_gene: TRBD2
v_gene: TRBV9
abundance: NA
len: 13
CDR3aa: CASGLAGYNEQFF
CDR3nt: TGTGCCAGCGGACTAGCGGGATACAATGAGCAGTTCTTC

j_gene: TRBJ2-3
d_gene: NA
v_gene: TRBV28
abundance: NA
len: 12
CDR3aa: CASSLPGDTQYF
CDR3nt: TGTGCCAGCAGTCTCCCCGGAGATACGCAGTATTTT

j_gene: TRBJ2-1
d_gene: TRBD2
v_gene: TRBV27
abundance: NA
len: 15
CDR3aa: CASSPRSGHYNEQFF
CDR3nt: TGTGCCAGCAGCCCCCGTAGCGGGCACTACAATGAGCAGTTCTTC

j_gene: TRBJ1-6
d_gene: NA
v_gene: TRBV6-5
abundance: NA
len: 14
CDR3aa: CASSYRRGNSPLHF
CDR3nt: TGTGCCAGCAGTTACCGTCGGGGGAATTCACCCCTCCACTTT

j_gene: TRBJ2-7
d_gene: NA
v_gene: TRBV21-1
abundance: NA
len: 9
CDR3aa: CAISGTGPF
CDR3nt: TGTGCCATTTCCGGGACAGGACCCTTC

j_gene: TRBJ2-2
d_gene: NA
v_gene: TRBV7-2
abundance: once
len: 13
CDR3aa: CASRSSGTGELFF
CDR3nt: TGTGCCAGCAGATCCAGCGGGACCGGGGAGCTGTTTTTT

j_gene: TRBJ1-5
d_gene: NA
v_gene: TRBV5-1
abundance: few
len: 14
CDR3aa: CASSLGAPNQPQHF
CDR3nt: TGCGCCAGCAGCTTGGGCGCTCCCAATCAGCCCCAGCATTTT

j_gene: TRBJ1-1
d_gene: NA
v_gene: TRBV7-9
abundance: NA
len: 14
CDR3aa: CASSFFSVPGRAFF
CDR3nt: TGTGCCAGCAGCTTCTTTTCCGTGCCCGGGAGAGCTTTCTTT

j_gene: TRBJ2-7
d_gene: TRBD1
v_gene: TRBV13
abundance: NA
len: 15
CDR3aa: CASSLRQGGVYEQYF
CDR3nt: TGTGCCAGCAGCTTAAGACAGGGGGGAGTTTACGAGCAGTACTTC

j_gene: TRBJ1-6
d_gene: TRBD1
v_gene: TRBV7-8
abundance: NA
len: 17
CDR3aa: CASRQQGVGSYNSPLHF
CDR3nt: TGTGCCAGCAGGCAACAGGGGGTAGGCTCCTATAATTCACCCCTCCACTTT

j_gene: TRBJ1-2
d_gene: TRBD1
v_gene: TRBV4-1
abundance: NA
len: 17
CDR3aa: CASSRQESGTGDYGYTF
CDR3nt: TGCGCCAGCAGCCGCCAAGAGTCCGGGACAGGGGACTATGGCTACACCTTC

j_gene: TRBJ1-2
d_gene: TRBD1
v_gene: TRBV5-1
abundance: NA
len: 16
CDR3aa: CASSLLGTGGLDGYTF
CDR3nt: TGCGCCAGCAGCTTGTTGGGGACAGGGGGCTTGGATGGCTACACCTTC

j_gene: TRBJ1-1
d_gene: NA
v_gene: TRBV13
abundance: NA
len: 14
CDR3aa: CASSFLRVGTEAFF
CDR3nt: TGTGCCAGCAGCTTTTTGCGGGTAGGGACTGAAGCTTTCTTT

j_gene: TRBJ2-7
d_gene: NA
v_gene: TRBV6-5
abundance: NA
len: 11
CDR3aa: CASGGYYEQYF
CDR3nt: TGTGCCAGCGGGGGGTACTACGAGCAGTACTTC

j_gene: TRBJ2-6
d_gene: NA
v_gene: TRBV11-2
abundance: NA
len: 19
CDR3aa: CASSSPPGLGFSGANVLTF
CDR3nt: TGTGCCAGCAGCTCACCGCCAGGGTTAGGGTTCTCTGGGGCCAACGTCCTGACTTTC

j_gene: TRBJ2-7
d_gene: NA
v_gene: TRBV24-1
abundance: NA
len: 13
CDR3aa: CATSDFGDREQYF
CDR3nt: TGTGCCACCAGTGATTTCGGGGATCGCGAGCAGTACTTC